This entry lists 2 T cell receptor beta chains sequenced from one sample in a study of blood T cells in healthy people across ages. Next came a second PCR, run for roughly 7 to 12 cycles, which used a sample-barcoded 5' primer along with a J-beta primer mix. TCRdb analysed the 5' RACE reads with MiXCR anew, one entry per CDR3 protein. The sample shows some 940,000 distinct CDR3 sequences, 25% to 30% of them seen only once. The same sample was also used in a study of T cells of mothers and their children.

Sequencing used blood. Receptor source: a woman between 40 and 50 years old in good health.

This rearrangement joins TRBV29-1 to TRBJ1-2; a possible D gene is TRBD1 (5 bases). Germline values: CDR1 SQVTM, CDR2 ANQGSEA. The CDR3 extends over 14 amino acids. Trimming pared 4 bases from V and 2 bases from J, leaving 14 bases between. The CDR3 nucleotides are TGCAGCGTTGGATGGGGGACTTTCAACTATGGCTACACCTTC. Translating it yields CSVGWGTFNYGYTF.

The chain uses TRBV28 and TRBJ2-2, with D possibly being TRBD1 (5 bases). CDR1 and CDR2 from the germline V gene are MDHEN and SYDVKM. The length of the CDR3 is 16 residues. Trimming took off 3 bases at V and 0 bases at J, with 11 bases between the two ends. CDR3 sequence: CASSLLQGPNTGELFF. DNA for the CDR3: TGTGCCAGCAGTTTGCTTCAGGGCCCGAACACCGGGGAGCTGTTTTTT.